Listed below are T cell receptor beta chains from one sample, sequenced in a study of blood T cell repertoires in COVID-19. Profiling relied on immunoSEQ multiplex PCR, and the TCRdb table lists in-frame clones only, not all of them. Of some 95,000 clones in the sample, about 90% are singletons; the top ten hold around 1.8%. Sequencing was carried out using peripheral blood. The receptor source for this set is a human donor with active COVID-19. The donor label of this sample is uncertain. CDR3s include the opening cysteine and the closing phenylalanine or tryptophan. A D gene is named only where the DNA matches it firmly. Where a row states a size, it is once, few, many or the class of an expanded clone; other rows omit it.

TRBJ2-3	TRBV6-2/TRBV6-3	TRBD2	-	CASSYGLATDTQYF	TGTGCCAGCAGTTACGGACTAGCCACAGATACGCAGTATTTT
TRBJ2-1	TRBV5-6	-	once	CASSLAGERLYNEQFF	TGTGCCAGCAGCTTGGCCGGTGAGCGCCTCTACAATGAGCAGTTCTTC
TRBJ1-1	TRBV20-1	-	-	CSVGGYTEAFF	TGCAGTGTTGGGGGGTACACTGAAGCTTTCTTT
TRBJ2-6	TRBV4-1	-	-	CASSQDAGANVLTF	TGCGCCAGCAGCCAAGACGCTGGGGCCAACGTCCTGACTTTC
TRBJ2-5	TRBV24-1	-	-	CATSDPDSSAQYF	TGTGCCACCAGTGATCCCGATTCTAGCGCGCAGTACTTC
TRBJ1-1	TRBV27	-	-	CASSPPRAGVNTEAFF	TGTGCCAGCAGTCCTCCCCGGGCAGGGGTGAACACTGAAGCTTTCTTT
TRBJ2-1	TRBV5-1	-	-	CASSTPQGNEQFF	TGCGCCAGCAGCACCCCACAGGGCAATGAGCAGTTCTTC
TRBJ1-1	TRBV5-1	TRBD1	-	CASSYRDSDDTEAFF	TGCGCCAGCAGCTACCGGGACAGCGACGACACTGAAGCTTTCTTT
TRBJ1-2	TRBV19	-	-	CASSRPGDYGYTF	TGTGCCAGTAGTCGGCCCGGAGACTATGGCTACACCTTC
TRBJ1-1	TRBV11-2	-	-	CASSLRGNTEAFF	TGTGCCAGCAGCCTCAGGGGAAACACTGAAGCTTTCTTT
TRBJ1-1	TRBV20-1	-	-	CSAREYYEAFF	TGCAGTGCTAGAGAGTATTATGAAGCTTTCTTT
TRBJ2-7	TRBV6-5	TRBD1	-	CASSATQGAHEQYF	TGTGCCAGCAGCGCAACCCAGGGGGCCCACGAGCAGTACTTC
TRBJ2-7	TRBV9	-	-	CASSSRETYEQYF	TGTGCCAGCAGCTCCCGGGAGACCTACGAGCAGTACTTC
TRBJ2-2	TRBV7-2	-	-	CASSLVVGANGELFF	TGTGCCAGCAGCTTAGTGGTGGGGGCGAACGGGGAGCTGTTTTTT